These T cell receptor beta chains were read from a single sample in a study of cytomegalovirus exposure and HLA in healthy donors. Clones were read by immunoSEQ multiplex PCR, and TCRdb kept only the in-frame ones, dropping some. The sample lists some 170,000 clones, about 89% occurring once. The sample taken for sequencing was PBMCs. Source of these receptors: a man aged 18 to 29 in good health and CMV-seropositive. The CDR3 runs from the conserved cysteine through the conserved F or W. A D gene is named only where the DNA matches it firmly. Clone size is not always given. Where it is, it says once, few, many or a class for expanded clones.

j_call v_call clone_size d_call cdr3_nt cdr3_aa
TRBJ2-2 TRBV6-5 NA NA TGTGCCAGCAGTTACCGGACTAACGGGGAGCTGTTTTTT CASSYRTNGELFF
TRBJ2-3 TRBV20-1 NA NA TGCCGGGGAGCGGGCACAGATACGCAGTATTTT CRGAGTDTQYF
TRBJ2-1 TRBV28 NA TRBD2 TGTGCCAGCAGTTTTCTAGCGGGAGTAGGGGGCAATGAGCAGTTCTTC CASSFLAGVGGNEQFF
TRBJ2-3 TRBV5-4 once TRBD2 TGTGCCAGCAGCCCCAATGCGGGCGGGGGAGGAGGAGATACGCAGTATTTT CASSPNAGGGGGDTQYF
TRBJ1-3 TRBV6-1 NA TRBD1 TGTGCCAGCAGTGAAGCGGCGGGACAGGGGGTCGGAAACACCATATATTTT CASSEAAGQGVGNTIYF
TRBJ2-1 TRBV11-3 few TRBD2 TGTGCCCCCCGGGGGGAGCACAATGAGCAGTTCTTC CAPRGEHNEQFF
TRBJ2-7 TRBV13 once TRBD1 TGTGCAGCACGGGGACAGGGGACCTACGAGCAGTACTTC CAARGQGTYEQYF
TRBJ2-7 TRBV5-1 NA NA TGCGCCAGCAGCTTCAATTACGAGCAGTACTTC CASSFNYEQYF
TRBJ1-2 TRBV19 NA NA TGTGCCAGTAGGGTTAGAGCCTCTGGCTACACCTTC CASRVRASGYTF
TRBJ2-7 TRBV5-4 NA NA TGTGCCAGCAGCTTGTACGATCGGGGAGCTTACTACGAGCAGTACTTC CASSLYDRGAYYEQYF
TRBJ2-2 TRBV4-1 NA NA TGCGCCAGCAGCCTGGTACAGGGTACCGGGGAGCTGTTTTTT CASSLVQGTGELFF
TRBJ2-1 TRBV27 NA NA TGTGCCAGCAGCCCGGACACCACCTCCTACAATGAGCAGTTCTTC CASSPDTTSYNEQFF
TRBJ1-5 TRBV30 NA TRBD1 TGTGCGGGGGGACAGGGCAATCAGCCCCAGCATTTT CAGGQGNQPQHF
TRBJ2-2 TRBV19 NA NA TGTGCCAGTAGTCTGGGACAACCTAATAACGCGAACACCGGGGAGCTGTTTTTT CASSLGQPNNANTGELFF
TRBJ2-3 TRBV27 NA NA TGTGCCAGCAGTTTGATCGTGACTAGCACAGATACGCAGTATTTT CASSLIVTSTDTQYF
TRBJ2-7 TRBV28 few NA TGTGCCAGCAGTTTGCCAGGGGCCTACGAGCAGTACTTC CASSLPGAYEQYF
TRBJ2-7 TRBV27 few NA TGTGCCAGCAGTCCAGTCCCGGGAACACTAGTGTACGAGCAGTACTTC CASSPVPGTLVYEQYF
TRBJ2-7 TRBV6-5 NA NA TGTGCCACCATTTACTCCGGGACTCCGTTTGAGGAGCAGTACTTC CATIYSGTPFEEQYF
TRBJ2-2 TRBV9 NA NA TGTGCCAGCAGCGTAGGCGACACCGGGGAGCTGTTTTTT CASSVGDTGELFF
TRBJ2-1 TRBV7-9 NA TRBD2 TGTGCCAGCAGCTTAACGGGAGGGGACAATGAGCAGTTCTTC CASSLTGGDNEQFF
TRBJ1-6 TRBV7-9 NA TRBD1 TGTGCCAGCAGCCCCGCAGGGGGCAGGTTGTCACCCCTCCACTTT CASSPAGGRLSPLHF
TRBJ2-5 TRBV2 NA NA TGTGCCAGCAGTGAAGATACTAGGTTCGGGACCCAGTACTTC CASSEDTRFGTQYF
TRBJ1-3 TRBV18 NA NA TGTGCCAGCTCCCGGGGTAGTGCGGAGAGCTCTGGAAACACCATATATTTT CASSRGSAESSGNTIYF
TRBJ1-1 TRBV4-1 NA NA TGCGCCAGCAGCGCAGGGTTAAGCTTTTCTGAAGCTTTCTTT CASSAGLSFSEAFF
TRBJ2-1 TRBV12-5 NA TRBD2 TGTGCTAGTGGTTTGGTACGGGGACTAGCGGGAGGAGAGCAGTTCTTC CASGLVRGLAGGEQFF
TRBJ1-2 TRBV6-5 NA NA TGTGCCAGCAGTTACTCGAAAGGAGGGGCCCGCGGCTACACCTTC CASSYSKGGARGYTF
TRBJ2-6 TRBV30 NA NA TGTGCCTGGAGTCGAGAGGCAGATAGAATTTCCGGGGCCAACGTCCTGACTTTC CAWSREADRISGANVLTF
TRBJ2-3 TRBV10-3 NA TRBD2 TGTGCCATCACTGACGGTAGCGGGAGGGCGGGTACGCAGTATTTT CAITDGSGRAGTQYF
TRBJ1-1 TRBV6-6 NA NA TGTGCCAGCAGTTCCGGGGGACGAAACACTGAAGCTTTCTTT CASSSGGRNTEAFF
TRBJ2-1 TRBV18 NA NA TGTGCCAGCTCACCTTCCCAGGCCACCACCCCGCACGTGTCGTCCAATGAGCAGTTCTTC CASSPSQATTPHVSSNEQFF
TRBJ2-1 TRBV4-1 NA TRBD2 TGCGCCAGCAGCCCAGGCCCCCTCGTAGCGGGAGTTTATAATGAGCAGTTCTTC CASSPGPLVAGVYNEQFF
TRBJ2-7 TRBV6-5 NA NA TGTGCCAGCAGTTACTCGAACGGGGGAGGAGGCGAGCAGTACTTC CASSYSNGGGGEQYF
TRBJ2-1 TRBV7-9 NA NA TGTGCCAGCAGCTTTTTCGGGCAGGGGGGCGATGAGCAGTTCTTC CASSFFGQGGDEQFF
TRBJ1-3 TRBV30 NA TRBD1 TGTGCCTGGGACAGGGGCTCTGGAAACACCATATATTTT CAWDRGSGNTIYF
TRBJ1-3 TRBV28 NA NA TGTGCCAGCAGTTTTCAAGGGAGCTCTGGAAACACCATATATTTT CASSFQGSSGNTIYF
TRBJ1-4 TRBV7-9 NA NA TGTGCCAGCAGCTCGCGGGAGTTAGGCACTAATGAAAAACTGTTTTTT CASSSRELGTNEKLFF
TRBJ2-1 TRBV2 NA NA TGTGCCAGCAGTGGAGGATATGAGCAGTTCTTC CASSGGYEQFF
TRBJ2-7 TRBV4-2 NA TRBD2 TGTGCCAGCAGCCTATCAAGCGGGGGGCCGAGCTCCTACGAGCAGTACTTC CASSLSSGGPSSYEQYF
TRBJ1-5 TRBV6-6 NA NA TGTGCCAGCAGTAGACACTCTTATAGCAATCAGCCCCAGCATTTT CASSRHSYSNQPQHF
TRBJ2-1 TRBV5-1 NA TRBD2 TGCGCCAGCAGCGGCTGGCCGGCTAGCGGGAGGGGCCACAATGAGCAGTTCTTC CASSGWPASGRGHNEQFF